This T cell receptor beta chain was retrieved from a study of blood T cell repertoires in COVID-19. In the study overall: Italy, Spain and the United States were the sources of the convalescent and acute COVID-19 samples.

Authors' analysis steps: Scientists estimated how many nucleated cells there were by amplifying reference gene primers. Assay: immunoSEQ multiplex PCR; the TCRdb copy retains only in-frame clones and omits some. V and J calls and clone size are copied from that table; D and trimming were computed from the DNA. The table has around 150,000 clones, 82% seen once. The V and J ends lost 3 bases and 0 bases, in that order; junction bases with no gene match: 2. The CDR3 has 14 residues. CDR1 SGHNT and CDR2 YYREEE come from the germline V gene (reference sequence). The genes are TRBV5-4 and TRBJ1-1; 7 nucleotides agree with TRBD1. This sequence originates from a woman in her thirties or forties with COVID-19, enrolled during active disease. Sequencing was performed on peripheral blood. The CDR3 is CASSWGQLNTEAFF. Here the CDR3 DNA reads TGTGCCAGCAGCTGGGGACAGCTGAACACTGAAGCTTTCTTT.